The 23 T cell receptor beta chains given below trace back to one sample, sequenced in a study of shared clonotypes between healthy human individuals. TCRdb keeps only in-frame clones here, not all; method: immunoSEQ multiplex PCR. The data show some 2,500,000 clones, 93% seen once. Sequencing was carried out using naive CD4+ T cells from PBMCs. The sample's subset: CD45RA+ positively selected. The source is a man aged 18 to 30 in good health. Some clones in this sample may be carry-over from other donors' samples.

The CDR3 region has the DNA TGCGCCAGCAGCGGACAGGGGCCACACACTGAAGCTTTCTTT. The encoded protein is CASSGQGPHTEAFF. The V and J genes are TRBV5-1 and TRBJ1-1; 9 bases line up with TRBD1. The V segment lost 4 bases and the J segment 3 bases; nucleotides outside the gene matches: 4. Looked up from germline, CDR1 is SGHRS and CDR2 is YFSETQ. The CDR3 sequence is 14 residues long.

The chain is built from TRBV18 and TRBJ1-4, with 7 bases fitting TRBD1. Germline values: CDR1 KGHSH, CDR2 LQKENI. The J segment lost 8 bases and the V segment lost 3 bases, leaving 0 bases of the junction unmatched. This CDR3 is 12 amino acids long. CDR3 coding DNA: TGTGCCAGCTCACCGGACAGGGAAAAACTGTTTTTT. Translated, it gives CASSPDREKLFF.

This clone appeared a single time. The chain links TRBV19 to TRBJ1-5; D not certain. This CDR3 spans 17 amino acids. Germline assignment: CDR1 LNHDA and CDR2 SQIVND (reference sequence). The ends were cut back, 1 base at V and 6 bases at J, with 19 bases in the middle. The CDR3 here is CASSIGAQFRTRQPQHF. The CDR3 coding sequence is TGTGCCAGTAGTATAGGGGCTCAATTTCGGACGCGTCAGCCCCAGCATTTT.

This chain links TRBV28 with TRBJ2-3; 10 positions agree with TRBD1. V shed 7 bases and J 4 bases; nucleotides not matched to a gene: 11. This CDR3 comprises 16 residues. In germline, CDR1 is MDHEN, CDR2 SYDVKM. DNA of the CDR3: TGTGCCAGCAAACGCCGGGACAGGGGCCGGGCAGATACGCAGTATTTT. Translated: CASKRRDRGRADTQYF.

The J gene is TRBJ2-3, the V gene TRBV7-9; TRBD2 might be the D (5 bases). This CDR3 comprises 16 residues. V was cut by 3 bases and J by 2 bases, with 15 bases left in between. Germline assignment: CDR1 SEHNR and CDR2 FQNEAQ (reference sequence). CDR3: CASSLRAQSYTDTQYF. The CDR3 DNA follows: TGTGCCAGCAGCTTGAGGGCCCAAAGCTACACAGATACGCAGTATTTT.

The chain links TRBV5-4 to TRBJ1-2, with TRBD1 identical over 7 bases. CDR1 and CDR2 (germline): SGHNT, YYREEE (reference sequence). The V and J ends lost 4 bases and 4 bases, in that order; junction bases with no gene match: 4. The CDR3 extends over 13 amino acids. This CDR3 is CASSLGQTYGYTF. The CDR3 DNA reads TGTGCCAGCAGCCTGGGACAGACCTATGGCTACACCTTC.

The chain joins TRBV19 to TRBJ2-7; the D gene is possibly TRBD1 (6 bases). CDR1 is LNHDA, CDR2 SQIVND, per germline (reference sequence). The CDR3 covers 14 residues. The V and J ends lost 10 bases and 0 bases respectively, with 16 bases between them. CDR3 in DNA: TGTGCCACCAGTGGGCAGGGGCTCTCCTACGAGCAGTACTTC. It codes for CATSGQGLSYEQYF. Combining the CDR3 with reference TRBV19 and TRBJ2-7 gives the whole variable domain DGGITQSPKYLFRKEGQNVTLSCEQNLNHDAMYWYRQDPGQGLRLIYYSQIVNDFQKGDIAEGYSVSREKKESFPLTVTSAQKNPTAFYLCATSGQGLSYEQYFGPGTRLTVT.

The chain joins TRBV28 to TRBJ2-7, with unresolved D. The CDR3 consists of 14 residues. With 5 bases removed from V and 3 bases from J, the gap between germline ends came to 14 bases. Per germline, CDR1 MDHEN and CDR2 SYDVKM. The CDR3 coding sequence is TGTGCCAGCAGTGACCTCAGCACTCACTACGAGCAGTACTTC. Translated: CASSDLSTHYEQYF.

This rearrangement joins TRBV2 to TRBJ2-7, with D possibly being TRBD2 (5 bases). The CDR3 is 15 residues long. CDR1 SNHLY and CDR2 FYNNEI come from the germline V gene. Deletions cut 2 bases from V and 5 bases from J, with 16 bases between. The CDR3 bases are TGTGCCAGCAGTGAAATCGGAGGTTACGGTAACGAGCAGTACTTC. Protein sequence: CASSEIGGYGNEQYF. Combining the CDR3 with reference TRBV2 and TRBJ2-7 gives the whole variable domain EPEVTQTPSHQVTQMGQEVILRCVPISNHLYFYWYRQILGQKVEFLVSFYNNEISEKSEIFDDQFSVERPDGSNFTLKIRSTKLEDSAMYFCASSEIGGYGNEQYFGPGTRLTVT.

The chain uses TRBV2 and TRBJ2-3, with D perhaps TRBD2 (6 bases). The V end lost 8 bases, the J end lost 6 bases, and 18 bases lay between the germline ends. Germline values: CDR1 SNHLY, CDR2 FYNNEI. The CDR3 is made up of 14 amino acids. Here the CDR3 reads CASAPTGSPDTQYF. CDR3 bases: TGTGCCAGCGCCCCAACCGGGAGTCCGGATACGCAGTATTTT.

J is TRBJ1-2 and V is TRBV6-6; the D gene is possibly TRBD1 (5 bases). The CDR3 has 14 amino acids. V was trimmed by 10 bases and J by 8 bases, leaving 23 bases between them. Germline-derived CDR1 and CDR2 are MNHNY and SVGAGI (reference sequence). The CDR3 DNA reads TGTGCCACCCCCGTTGCCGGGACCCTAGGGGGCTACACCTTC. It codes for CATPVAGTLGGYTF.

This chain connects TRBV4-1 to TRBJ1-5, with TRBD1 identical over 7 bases. The CDR3 has 16 residues. V shed 0 bases, J shed 3 bases, and the junction held 5 bases outside the gene matches. Germline loops: CDR1 MGHRA, CDR2 YSYEKL. The CDR3 here is CASSQDDRAFNQPQHF. Here the CDR3 DNA reads TGCGCCAGCAGCCAAGATGACAGGGCTTTCAATCAGCCCCAGCATTTT.

This clone has more than one count but fewer than ten. The CDR3 nucleotides are TGTGCCAGCCGTCCCCAGCATTTT. Protein product: CASRPQHF. The chain carries TRBV7-3 and TRBJ1-5; D unresolved. This CDR3 contains 8 residues. V was clipped by 8 bases and J by 10 bases, with 3 bases between them. The V gene's germline CDR1 is SGHTA and CDR2 FQGTGA.

This chain connects TRBV7-2 to TRBJ1-2; D not certain. Germline CDR1 is SGHTA and CDR2 is FQGNSA. CDR3 length: 12 residues. V shed 2 bases and J shed 6 bases, with 7 bases lying between them. As DNA, the CDR3 is TGTGCCAGCAGCTTAAATATGAATGGCTACACCTTC. Its protein is CASSLNMNGYTF. Variable domain in full (rest from reference TRBV7-2 and TRBJ1-2): GAGVSQSPSNKVTEKGKDVELRCDPISGHTALYWYRQSLGQGLEFLIYFQGNSAPDKSGLPSDRFSAERTGGSVSTLTIQRTQQEDSAVYLCASSLNMNGYTFGSGTRLTVV.

The chain uses TRBV5-4 and TRBJ1-3, with 8 bases matching TRBD1. J lost 0 bases, V lost 0 bases, and 5 bases had no gene match. The germline CDR1 and CDR2 sequences are SGHNT and YYREEE (reference sequence). The CDR3 has 17 amino acids. The chain's CDR3 is CASSLGGTGLSGNTIYF. CDR3 DNA: TGTGCCAGCAGCTTGGGGGGGACAGGACTCTCTGGAAACACCATATATTTT.

The chain has TRBV30 and TRBJ1-1; 7 bases fit TRBD1. From germline, CDR1 is GTSNPN and CDR2 SVGIG (reference sequence). The V gene end was trimmed by 5 bases and the J gene end by 4 bases; junction bases not matched to a gene: 13. The CDR3 has 15 amino acids. CDR3 sequence reads: CAWATRGGAVTEAFF. CDR3 DNA sequence: TGTGCCTGGGCCACCAGGGGGGGGGCTGTCACTGAAGCTTTCTTT. The full variable domain, with the rest looked up from reference TRBV30 and TRBJ1-1, is SQTIHQWPATLVQPVGSPLSLECTVEGTSNPNLYWYRQAAGRGLQLLFYSVGIGQISSEVPQNLSASRPQDRQFILSSKKLLLSDSGFYLCAWATRGGAVTEAFFGQGTRLTVV.

The chain couples TRBV4-1 to TRBJ2-2; D might be TRBD2 (6 bases). The CDR3 spans 15 residues. Germline CDR1 is MGHRA and CDR2 is YSYEKL. The V end was cut by 0 bases, the J end by 5 bases, with 10 bases between. This CDR3 is CASSQEGRSTGELFF. The CDR3 DNA follows: TGCGCCAGCAGCCAAGAGGGGAGGAGTACCGGGGAGCTGTTTTTT.

The V and J genes are TRBV7-6 and TRBJ2-5; possibly TRBD2 for D (6 bases). The germline CDR1 and CDR2 sequences are SGHVS and FNYEAQ. This CDR3 region has 13 residues. V lost 3 bases, J lost 5 bases, and 10 bases lay in between. CDR3 region: CASSLGLLETQYF. The CDR3 DNA follows: TGTGCCAGCAGCTTGGGACTCTTGGAGACCCAGTACTTC.

This chain links TRBV6-5 with TRBJ2-1, with 9 bases that match TRBD1. The CDR3 spans 14 residues. Germline CDR1 is MNHEY and CDR2 is SVGAGI. J was trimmed by 13 bases and V by 2 bases; bases with no gene match: 9. CDR3 protein: CASSYAPGTGKQFF. CDR3 nucleotides: TGTGCCAGCAGTTACGCCCCCGGGACAGGGAAACAGTTCTTC.

This clone was counted once. The V gene is TRBV10-3, the J gene TRBJ1-1; D may be TRBD1 (6 bases). Trimming left V 4 bases short and J 5 bases short, with 20 bases between. The CDR3 covers 16 residues. CDR1 and CDR2 (germline): ENHRY, SYGVKD. CDR3 coding DNA: TGTGCCATCAGTGGGAGTCGGGGATTAGGGGGGACTGAAGCTTTCTTT. It is translated as CAISGSRGLGGTEAFF.

This clone was detected once. The chain has TRBV6-5 and TRBJ2-3; D is uncertain. This CDR3 comprises 11 residues. Germline V gene data show CDR1 as MNHEY and CDR2 as SVGAGI. The V and J ends lost 5 bases and 8 bases respectively, with 8 bases between them. This chain's CDR3 is CASSHGLTQYF. The CDR3 DNA sequence: TGTGCCAGCAGTCACGGCCTTACGCAGTATTTT.

This chain uses TRBV9 with TRBJ2-5; 11 nucleotides line up with TRBD2. Germline V lookup: CDR1 SGDLS, CDR2 YYNGEE. Trimming at V came to 3 bases and at J to 4 bases, leaving 5 bases not matched to a gene. The CDR3 consists of 15 residues. CDR3 loop: CASSEGTSGVETQYF. DNA for the CDR3: TGTGCCAGCAGCGAGGGGACTAGCGGTGTAGAGACCCAGTACTTC.

The rearrangement joins TRBV28 to TRBJ1-2, with D possibly being TRBD1 (6 bases). V was clipped by 8 bases and J by 8 bases, with 33 bases between them. The CDR3 is 18 residues long. Germline V lookup: CDR1 MDHEN, CDR2 SYDVKM. The CDR3 loop reads CASAGSPGGRGALWGYTF. The CDR3 DNA is TGTGCCAGCGCTGGGTCCCCCGGGGGCAGGGGCGCCTTATGGGGCTACACCTTC.